This TCR beta chain was recovered during a study of CD8+CD57+ T cells in acquired aplastic anemia. The study's findings and limits: A set of around 30 CD8+ CDR3 sequences was shared between patients and controls, and these sequences appeared highly expressed in patients. The CD8+ Simpson's diversity of patients and controls was not significantly different.

Researchers used genomic DNA as the template to profile TCR beta VDJ and CDR3. TCRdb reanalysed the reads using MiXCR and keeps one entry per CDR3 protein. Seen here are about 160,000 distinct CDR3 sequences, 71% observed once, and the top ten hold approximately 42%. CD8+CD57+ cell expansion had been shown by flow cytometry in patients chosen for sequencing. All participating patients were living with severe acquired aplastic anemia. In this sample, this clonotype turned up once. Antigen: not known. Trimming cost V 7 bases and J 0 bases, with 18 bases left between them. The CDR3 consists of 16 residues. Germline-derived CDR1 and CDR2 are SNHLY and FYNNEI.

The clonotype originates from a human donor with aplastic anemia. Sequenced input: sorted CD4+, CD8+, or CD8+CD57+ T cells (not recorded which) from PBMCs. V usage is TRBV2 and J usage is TRBJ1-1, with TRBD1 as a possible D gene (6 bases). The DNA for the CDR3 is TGTGCCAGCAACCGTGAGACAGGATTGTTGAACACTGAAGCTTTCTTT. This sequence encodes CASNRETGLLNTEAFF.